The sequence of this TCR beta chain was determined in a study of T cell responses to AZD1222 COVID-19 vaccine. Whole-study context: Second-dose recipients at about 4 or about 12 weeks were treated as one pooled group. Study-level points and caveats: Donors were chiefly white British, with a greater number of females, and clonal diversity was perhaps underestimated. Across the whole spike, CD4 TCRs peaked at regions 160-218 and 743-854.

Repertoires were generated with immunoSEQ multiplex PCR, while TCRdb's copy carries only in-frame clones and drops some. The sample carries about 150,000 clones, 92% recorded once. Of note for this clone: Its antigen is undetermined.

This TCR came from an adult in good health. The source material was peripheral blood, sampled on day 0 of AZD1222 vaccination.

CDR3 sequence reads: CASSLAEGRANTEAFF. CDR3 bases: TGCGCCAGCAGCTTGGCCGAGGGCAGGGCGAACACTGAAGCTTTCTTT. The chain recombines TRBV5-1 with TRBJ1-1; tentatively, D is TRBD1 (5 bases). This CDR3 has 16 residues. CDR1 and CDR2 from the germline V gene are SGHRS and YFSETQ. Trimming took off 0 bases at V and 1 base at J, with 13 bases between the two ends.